This T cell receptor (beta chain) was captured in a study of PD-L1 blockade in urothelial cancer. Only in-frame clones appear in the TCRdb table, and some are missing; sequencing was by immunoSEQ multiplex PCR. The table lists more than 75,000 clones, 85% to 95% of them singletons. This TCR was recovered from a man aged 55 to 70 with urothelial cancer. The specimen was PBMCs, collected around atezolizumab (anti-PD-L1) treatment.

The CDR3, as DNA: TGTGCCAGCAGCTCAGGGGGAACTGAAGCTTTCTTT. It specifies CASSSGGTEAFF. J is TRBJ1-1 and V is TRBV11-2; 7 nucleotides line up with TRBD1. After removal of 4 bases from V and 5 bases from J, the junction contained 1 base not matched to a gene. The CDR3 totals 12 residues. Germline V gene data show CDR1 as SGHAT and CDR2 as FQNNGV.